This is a list of T cell receptor beta chains from one sample in a study of tumor-infiltrating lymphocytes in primary liver carcinoma. TCRdb recomputed calls from the multiplex PCR reads with MiXCR, one row per CDR3 protein. The sample lists about 320,000 distinct CDR3 sequences, more than 55% occurring once. Sequences were obtained from peripheral blood. The receptors were sampled from a man between 40 and 49 years old with primary liver carcinoma and hepatitis B virus infection. Each CDR3 is given with its conserved first and last residue. D genes are given only for firm matches. Where a row states a size, it is once, few, many or the class of an expanded clone; other rows omit it.

size,V,D,J,DNA,CDR3
few,TRBV28,-,TRBJ1-5,TGTGCCAGCAGTTTAGGGGCCTCGGGGATTAGCAATCAGCCCCAGCATTTT,CASSLGASGISNQPQHF
many,TRBV4-1,-,TRBJ1-4,TGCGCCAGCAGCCAAGATCGAACAGGGTATGAAAAACTGTTTTTT,CASSQDRTGYEKLFF
many,TRBV6-6,-,TRBJ1-5,TGTGCCAGCAGACAGACTGGGGAGGGCTCCAATCAGCCCCAGCATTTT,CASRQTGEGSNQPQHF
-,TRBV28,TRBD2,TRBJ2-5,TGTGCCAGCAGAAACAGGGATCTAGCGGGAGTGGGCGGAGAGACCCAGTACTTC,CASRNRDLAGVGGETQYF
few,TRBV24-1,TRBD1,TRBJ2-1,TGTGCCACCAGTGAAGGGACAGGGGGCTCCTACAATGAGCAGTTCTTC,CATSEGTGGSYNEQFF
-,TRBV6-5,TRBD2,TRBJ2-7,TGTGCCAGCAGGCCTCCGGGACTAAGTTACGAGCAGTACTTC,CASRPPGLSYEQYF
once,TRBV6-1,-,TRBJ2-1,TGTGCCAGCATTGAGCGGAAAAATAATGAGCAGTTCTTC,CASIERKNNEQFF
-,TRBV28,-,TRBJ2-5,TGTGCCAGCAATCTCGGGGAAAACCAGTACTTC,CASNLGENQYF
-,TRBV6-2/TRBV6-3,TRBD1,TRBJ1-1,TGTGCCAGCAGTAAGGACAGGCCTGAAGCTTCCTTT,CASSKDRPEASF
-,TRBV29-1,TRBD2,TRBJ2-3,TGCAGCGTTGGACTAGCGGGGGCAGATACGCACTATTTT,CSVGLAGADTHYF
-,TRBV7-8,TRBD1,TRBJ2-5,TGTGCCAGCAGCTTAGGCCGGGACAGGGGTACAATTGAGACCCAGTACTTC,CASSLGRDRGTIETQYF
-,TRBV28,-,TRBJ1-2,TGTGCCAGCAGTTTAAAAACGGCTTCTAACTATGGCTACACCTTC,CASSLKTASNYGYTF
-,TRBV28,-,TRBJ2-7,TGTGCCACCGGGGAAAGGTCGATTCTTCTTTGGCGCGAGCAGTACTTC,CATGERSILLWREQYF
-,TRBV11-2,-,TRBJ2-2,TGTGTCAGCAGCTTAGTTACCAAGGGGTACGCCGGGGAGCTGCTTTTT,CVSSLVTKGYAGELLF
few,TRBV19,TRBD1,TRBJ2-7,TGTGCCAGTAGTGCTGGACAGGTTTCCTACGAGCAGTACTTC,CASSAGQVSYEQYF
-,TRBV11-3,-,TRBJ2-1,TGTGCCAGGAGCTTAGGGCTACAAGCAGGAGATGGTGAGCAGTTCTTC,CARSLGLQAGDGEQFF
-,TRBV11-2,-,TRBJ2-1,TGTGACAGCAGGTTAGGGTCCTCGCTACAGGGTGAGCAGTTCTTC,CDSRLGSSLQGEQFF
-,TRBV12-3/TRBV12-4,-,TRBJ2-7,TGTGTCAGCAACCTTGGGCCCGGTGAGCAGTACTTC,CVSNLGPGEQYF
few,TRBV30,TRBD1,TRBJ1-2,TGTGCCTGGATTAGACAGGGGGCGAACTATGGCTACACCTTC,CAWIRQGANYGYTF
-,TRBV5-4,-,TRBJ2-7,TGTGCCAGCAGCTTGGACGCCGGATCCTACGAGCAGTACTTC,CASSLDAGSYEQYF
-,TRBV5-8,-,TRBJ1-5,TGTGCCTGCAGCTACAATCAGCCCCAGCATTTT,CACSYNQPQHF
many,TRBV6-5,TRBD2,TRBJ2-3,TGTGCCAGCAGTTACTCGAAACTAGCGGTTACGCAGTATTTT,CASSYSKLAVTQYF
-,TRBV10-3,TRBD2,TRBJ2-1,TGTGCCTCAGCTGGCAGCGGGAGGTCCGACAATGGGCAGTTCTTC,CASAGSGRSDNGQFF
-,TRBV7-8,-,TRBJ2-7,TGTGCCAGCAGCCTTGGACGCCCTGACAAGCAGTACTTC,CASSLGRPDKQYF
-,TRBV11-1,-,TRBJ2-7,TGTGCCAGCAAGATGGGGGACCACTCCTACGAGCAGTACTTC,CASKMGDHSYEQYF
-,TRBV18,-,TRBJ2-1,TGTGCCTGCTCACCCCTAGGAGGGATGGGTGAGCAGTTCTTC,CACSPLGGMGEQFF
-,TRBV5-4,-,TRBJ2-1,TGTGCCAGCAGCCAAGACATGCTCTTCTACAATGAGCAGTTCTTC,CASSQDMLFYNEQFF
-,TRBV6-1,-,TRBJ1-5,TGTGCCAGCAGTGCGCTGTCAGGGGCTAATCAGCCCCAGCATTTC,CASSALSGANQPQHF
many,TRBV6-6,-,TRBJ1-6,TGTGCCAGCAGTTACTATTCGGACGGCTCACCCCTCCACTTT,CASSYYSDGSPLHF
-,TRBV4-1,TRBD2,TRBJ2-1,TGCGCCAGCAGCTTGAGGACTGGCGGGAGTAATGTGCAGTTCTTC,CASSLRTGGSNVQFF
-,TRBV6-6,-,TRBJ1-2,TGTACCAGCAGGATTGACAGGACCAATGGCTACACCTTC,CTSRIDRTNGYTF
once,TRBV9,TRBD2,TRBJ2-5,TGTGCCAGCAGCGTAGCTACGACTAGCGGAGAGACCCAGTACTTC,CASSVATTSGETQYF
many,TRBV10-3,-,TRBJ2-5,TGTGCCACCCGTAAGGGTCTCCAAGAGACCCAGTACTTC,CATRKGLQETQYF
-,TRBV13,-,TRBJ1-1,TGTGCCAGCAGCTTATTGAGGGTTGTGCGGGAGACTGAAGCTTTCTTT,CASSLLRVVRETEAFF
-,TRBV11-2,-,TRBJ2-1,TGTGCCACCTGCGAGGGTACCCACGATGAGCAGTTCTTC,CATCEGTHDEQFF
-,TRBV10-3,-,TRBJ2-7,TGTGCCATCAGCCTAGGACAGCCTGGCGAGCAGTACTTC,CAISLGQPGEQYF
-,TRBV19,-,TRBJ2-6,TGTGCCAGTAGAGGGGTTAGCTCTGGGGCCAACGTCCTGACTTTC,CASRGVSSGANVLTF
-,TRBV29-1,-,TRBJ2-5,TGCAGCTCATCAGAGGAGGGCCAAGGGACCCAGTACTTC,CSSSEEGQGTQYF
-,TRBV11-3,-,TRBJ2-3,TGTGCCAGCAGCTCTGCGGATACATGGCCAGATACGCAGTATTTT,CASSSADTWPDTQYF
-,TRBV5-4,-,TRBJ2-5,TGTGCCAGCAGCGCCGGGACGGTAGGAGAGACCCAGTACTTC,CASSAGTVGETQYF
-,TRBV12-3/TRBV12-4,-,TRBJ2-3,TGTGCCAGCAGGTCGGGACACACGCCAAACACAGATACGCAGTATTTT,CASRSGHTPNTDTQYF
-,TRBV11-2,-,TRBJ2-7,TGTACCAGCAGCTTTGGCCAGCTCTACGATCAGTACTTC,CTSSFGQLYDQYF
-,TRBV11-2,-,TRBJ1-1,TGTACCAGCAGCTTAGATGGGGGGATGAACACTGAAGCTTTCTTC,CTSSLDGGMNTEAFF
many,TRBV29-1,TRBD2,TRBJ2-1,TGCAGCTCCCGGCGGGGGAACAATGAGCAGTTCTTC,CSSRRGNNEQFF
-,TRBV11-1,TRBD2,TRBJ2-6,TGTGCCAGTAGCGGGGCTCCAGACCATACCTCTGGGGCCAACGTCCTGACTTTC,CASSGAPDHTSGANVLTF
many,TRBV6-2/TRBV6-3,TRBD2,TRBJ2-7,TGTGCCAGCAGACACACCGGGACTAGCTCCTACGAGCAGTACTTC,CASRHTGTSSYEQYF
-,TRBV6-6,-,TRBJ2-3,TGTACCAGCAAGGCGGGATCGGAGGATACGCAGTATTTT,CTSKAGSEDTQYF
-,TRBV10-3,-,TRBJ2-1,TGTGCCATCAGTGAAACCGGGGGTGGGTACAATGAGCAGTTCTTC,CAISETGGGYNEQFF
many,TRBV12-3/TRBV12-4,-,TRBJ2-5,TGTGCCAGCAGTCCGAACAGCGGGGAGACCCAGTACTTC,CASSPNSGETQYF
-,TRBV11-2,TRBD1,TRBJ2-2,TGTGCCAACAGCTTAAGACAGGGGGCGGCCGGGGAGCTGTTTTTC,CANSLRQGAAGELFF
-,TRBV6-6,TRBD2,TRBJ2-1,TGTGCCAGCAGCCGAACTAGCGGGAGAGGATGGAAGCAGTTCTTC,CASSRTSGRGWKQFF
many,TRBV11-2,TRBD2,TRBJ2-7,TGTGCCAGCAGGGAGGGACTAGCGGGAGTCGGGGAGCAGTACTTC,CASREGLAGVGEQYF
-,TRBV28,-,TRBJ1-5,TGTGCCAGCAGTTTCCTGTCAGGGAACCATCAGCCCCAGCATTTT,CASSFLSGNHQPQHF
-,TRBV11-1,-,TRBJ2-7,TGTGCCAGCAGCTTAAGGACTACCTCCTACGAGCAGTACTTT,CASSLRTTSYEQYF
once,TRBV5-4,TRBD1,TRBJ2-7,TGTGCCAGTAGCTCAACCGGGACAGGGATCAACGAGCAGTACTTC,CASSSTGTGINEQYF
-,TRBV19,TRBD1,TRBJ1-1,TGTGCCAGAGAGACAGGGGTAACTGAAGCTTTCTTT,CARETGVTEAFF
-,TRBV4-2,TRBD2,TRBJ2-5,TGTACCAGCAGCCAAGTTACTAGCGGGATTCAAGAGACCCAGTACTTC,CTSSQVTSGIQETQYF
few,TRBV20-1,-,TRBJ2-4,TGCAGTGCTAAGAGGAGCAGCTTCAAAAACATTCAGTACTTC,CSAKRSSFKNIQYF
-,TRBV18,-,TRBJ2-1,TGTGCCAGCTCCCGCGGACTTAACAATGAGCAGTTCTTC,CASSRGLNNEQFF